The T cell receptor (beta chain) under discussion was sequenced for a study of CD8+ T cells in alopecia areata. The overall study: Female C3H/HeJ mice aged roughly 6-10 weeks were given skin from C3H/HeJ graft donors, roughly 6-13 months old, that had spontaneous alopecia. General study results and limits: Possibly as an HLA-related effect, TCR sharing across patients appeared less clear than in mice.

To note about this clone: Its antigen remains unidentified. The TCRdb protein fails to match the DNA translation at residue 10; the protein reported here was translated from the DNA. Gene names are mouse gene names. The DNA ends 3 residues before the CDR3 does, and the rest of the CDR3 is filled in from the germline J gene.

As the sequencing template, cDNA was produced by extracting RNA and reverse transcribing it. The protocol was immunoSEQ multiplex PCR, while the TCRdb copy is restricted to in-frame clones and leaves out a portion. The sample presents over 100,000 clones, none singletons. V gave up 3 bases and J gave up 8 bases, with 9 bases separating them. Germline V CDR1 and CDR2: FNHDT, SITEND (reference sequence). There are 13 residues in the CDR3. This TCR was recovered from a C3H/HeJ mouse with alopecia areata. The strain's MHC: H2-k. The sequencing input was lesional skin. The genes are TRBV19 and TRBJ1-6; D possibly corresponds to TRBD1 (5 bases). TRBJ1-6 is reported as an ORF; its role is uncertain. The part of the CDR3 DNA that was read is TGTGCCAGCAGTACGCAGGGAGATTCGCCC. The encoded protein is CASSTQGDSP. The CDR3 reads in full as CASSTQGDSPLYF.